This TCR beta chain was found in a study of T cells in women clearing cervical HPV infection. For the study at large: Cases' blood sampling followed lesion detection by median approximately 140 days (90 to 200). Study results and caveats: TRBV6-7 relative abundance averaged roughly 0.099% in cases and roughly 0.17% in controls. CIN3+ cases had significantly higher TCR richness than controls; evenness did not differ.

This CDR3 has 17 amino acids. Trimming pared 1 base from V and 7 bases from J, leaving 20 bases between. Average input was around 1,100 ng genomic DNA for immunoSEQ TCR beta CDR3 amplification. Measured with immunoSEQ multiplex PCR; TCRdb has only the in-frame clones, and not every one. Its listing shows 49,000 or so clones. Concerning this clone: No antigen is known for it. Read data end 3 residues before the CDR3 end; the end is taken from the germline J gene.

Sequenced sample: blood buffy coat. The clonotype was recovered from a woman aged 18-70 years with a cervical HPV16 infection that either progressed to CIN3+ or cleared (not recorded which). The chain uses TRBV23-1 and TRBJ1-5; possibly TRBD1 for D (5 bases). TRBV23-1 is identified as an open reading frame with a role that is uncertain. The sequenced CDR3 bases are TGCGCCAGCAGTCAATATGGGGGGGTTCCCCCGGGGCAGCCC. Protein: CASSQYGGVPPGQP. The whole CDR3 sequence is CASSQYGGVPPGQPQHF.